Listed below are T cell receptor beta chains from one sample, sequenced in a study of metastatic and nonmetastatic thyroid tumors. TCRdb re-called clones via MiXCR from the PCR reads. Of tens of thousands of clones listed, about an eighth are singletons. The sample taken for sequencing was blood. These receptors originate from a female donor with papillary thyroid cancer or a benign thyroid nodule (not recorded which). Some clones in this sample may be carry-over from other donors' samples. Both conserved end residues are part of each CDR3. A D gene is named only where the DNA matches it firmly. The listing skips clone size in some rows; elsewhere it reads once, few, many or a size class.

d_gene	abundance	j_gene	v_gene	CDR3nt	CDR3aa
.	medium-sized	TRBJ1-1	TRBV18	TGTGCCAGCTCGAGCCCCTCGGACACTGAAGCTTTCTTT	CASSSPSDTEAFF
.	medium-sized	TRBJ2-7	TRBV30	TGTGCCTGGAGTTATACTGGATACGAGCAGTACTTC	CAWSYTGYEQYF
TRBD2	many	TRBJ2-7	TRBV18	TGTGCCAGCTCACCAATGGGACTAGGAAGCTCCTACGAGCAGTACTTC	CASSPMGLGSSYEQYF
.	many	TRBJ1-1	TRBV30	TGTGCCTGGAAAACAGGGCTCAAGGTGAACACTGAAGCTTTCTTT	CAWKTGLKVNTEAFF
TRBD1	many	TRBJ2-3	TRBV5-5	TGTGCCAGCAGCTCCCGGGACAGGTCCACAGATACGCAGTATTTT	CASSSRDRSTDTQYF
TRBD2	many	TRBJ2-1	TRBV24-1	TGTGCCACCAGTGATTCCCCCGGGACTAGCGGGAGCGGATCCTACAATGAGCAGTTCTTC	CATSDSPGTSGSGSYNEQFF
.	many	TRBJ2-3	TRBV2	TGTGCCAGCAGTGAAGAAGGGGGCACAGATACGCAGTATTTT	CASSEEGGTDTQYF
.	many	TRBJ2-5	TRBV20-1	TGCAGTGCTAGAGCCCCTCCCTTTGAGGCCCAGTACTTC	CSARAPPFEAQYF
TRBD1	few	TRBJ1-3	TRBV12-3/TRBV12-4	TGTGCCAGCAGCCGGACAGGGGCTGGAAACACCATATATTTT	CASSRTGAGNTIYF
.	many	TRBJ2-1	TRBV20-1	TGCAGTGCAGAGCAGGGGCGGAGGCAGTTCTTC	CSAEQGRRQFF
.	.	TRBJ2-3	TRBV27	TGTGCCAGCAGCCCCCTTTCCACAGATACGCAGTATTTT	CASSPLSTDTQYF
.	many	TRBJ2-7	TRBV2	TGTGCCAGCAGTGAGGAATACGAGCAGTACTTC	CASSEEYEQYF
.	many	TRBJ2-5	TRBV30	TGTGCCTGGAGCGCCGGGGTGACCCAGTACTTC	CAWSAGVTQYF
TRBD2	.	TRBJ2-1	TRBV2	TGTGCCAGCACTAGCGGGGCACTCAATGAGCAGTTCTTC	CASTSGALNEQFF
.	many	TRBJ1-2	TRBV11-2	TGTGCCAGCAGCTTAGATGTCCTAGGCAGGGGCACGCATGGCTACACCTTC	CASSLDVLGRGTHGYTF
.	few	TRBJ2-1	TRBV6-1	TGTGCCAGCAGTGAGACAGACAATGAGCAGTTCTTC	CASSETDNEQFF
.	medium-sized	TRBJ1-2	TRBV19	TGTGCCAGTAGTGGTACTAACTATGGCTACACCTTC	CASSGTNYGYTF
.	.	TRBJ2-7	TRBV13	TGTGCCAGCATCTTATACCTATCTGTCTACGAGCAGTACTTC	CASILYLSVYEQYF
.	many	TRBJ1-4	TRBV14	TGTGCCAGCAGCCAAGATGCGGACAGTAATGAAAAACTGTTTTTT	CASSQDADSNEKLFF
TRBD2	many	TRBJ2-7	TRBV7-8	TGTGCCAGCAGCAACCTCCTAGCGGGACCCTACGAGCAGTACTTC	CASSNLLAGPYEQYF
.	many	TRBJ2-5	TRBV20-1	TGCAGTGCTAGGCGATGGGAGAAAGAGACCCAGTACTTC	CSARRWEKETQYF
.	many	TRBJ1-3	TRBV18	TGTGCCAGCTCACCGGGTACAGGCCACTCTGGAAACACCATATATTTT	CASSPGTGHSGNTIYF
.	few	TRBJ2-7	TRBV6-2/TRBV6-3	TGTACCAGCAGTTACGGTGCTGGACACCTCTACGAGCAGTACTTC	CTSSYGAGHLYEQYF
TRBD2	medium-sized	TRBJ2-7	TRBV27	TGTGCCAGCAGTTCAGCGGGGTCAGGGTTCTACGAGCAGTACTTC	CASSSAGSGFYEQYF
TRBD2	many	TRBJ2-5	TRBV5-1	TGCGCCAGCAGCGGGGGACTAGTTATCTTGGAGACCCAGTACTTC	CASSGGLVILETQYF
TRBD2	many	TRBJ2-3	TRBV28	TGTGCCAGCAGTTTTAGCGGGGATCACACAGATACGCAGTATTTT	CASSFSGDHTDTQYF
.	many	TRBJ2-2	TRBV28	TGTGCCAGCAGCGACACCGGGGAGCTGTTTTTT	CASSDTGELFF
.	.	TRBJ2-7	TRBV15	TGTGCCACCAGCAGAGGGGGGGCTGGGGCTAAGAGTGCCTACGAGCAGTACTTC	CATSRGGAGAKSAYEQYF
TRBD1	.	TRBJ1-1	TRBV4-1	TGCGCCAGCAGTCGGACAGGGAGGTCGGTTGAAGCTTTCTTT	CASSRTGRSVEAFF
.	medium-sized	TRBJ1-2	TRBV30	TGTGCCTGGACCCTGGACTCTATCTATGGCTACACCTTC	CAWTLDSIYGYTF
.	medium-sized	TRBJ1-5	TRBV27	TGTGCCAGCAGTATTAACAGGGCGAATCAGCCCCAGCATTTT	CASSINRANQPQHF
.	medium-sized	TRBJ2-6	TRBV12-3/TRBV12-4	TGTGCCTCTAAGTGGTCCCCAACCGGGGCCAACGTCCTGACTTTC	CASKWSPTGANVLTF
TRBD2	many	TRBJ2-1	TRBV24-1	TGTGCCACCAGTGATCTCCGACTAGCGGGAGACAATGAGCAGTTCTTC	CATSDLRLAGDNEQFF
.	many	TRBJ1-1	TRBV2	TGTGCCAGCAGTGAAGCTGGGACTGAAGCTTTCTTT	CASSEAGTEAFF
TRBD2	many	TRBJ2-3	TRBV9	TGTGCCAGCAGCGGTGGGAGAGCGGGAAACACAGATACGCAGTATTTT	CASSGGRAGNTDTQYF
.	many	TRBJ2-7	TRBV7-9	TGTGCCAGCAGCTGGACGTCCTACGAGCAGTACTTC	CASSWTSYEQYF
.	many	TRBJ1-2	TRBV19	TGTGCCAGTAGCGATAATGGACTGCCTGATGGCTATGGCTACACCTTC	CASSDNGLPDGYGYTF
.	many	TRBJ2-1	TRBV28	TGTGCCAGCAGTTCAGGGAACTACAATGAGCAGTTCTTC	CASSSGNYNEQFF
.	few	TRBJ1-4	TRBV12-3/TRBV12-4	TGTGCCAGCAGTTTAGGGACAGCGGATGAAAAACTGTTTTTT	CASSLGTADEKLFF
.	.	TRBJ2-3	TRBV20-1	TGCAGTGCTAGACGATCAGAAACTAGCACAGATACGCAGTATTTT	CSARRSETSTDTQYF
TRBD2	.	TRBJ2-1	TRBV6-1	TGTGCCAGCAGTGACCTCTGGGCGCGGGAGGGGGCCTACAATGAGCAGTTCTTC	CASSDLWAREGAYNEQFF
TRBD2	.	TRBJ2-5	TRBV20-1	TGCAGTGCTAGAGAGCCCCCGACTAGCGGGAGCTGGGCGGAGACCCAGTACTTC	CSAREPPTSGSWAETQYF
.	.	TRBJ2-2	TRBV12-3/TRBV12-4	TGTGCCAGCAAGGCAAAGTGGCGGGGCGGGGAGCTGTTTTTT	CASKAKWRGGELFF
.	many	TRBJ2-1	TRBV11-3	TGTGCCAGCAGCTACGGCCACAAAAGTAATGAGCAGTTCTTC	CASSYGHKSNEQFF
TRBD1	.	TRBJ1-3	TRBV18	TGTGTCAGCTCCCCCGGACAGGCAGCTGGAAACACCATGTATTTT	CVSSPGQAAGNTMYF
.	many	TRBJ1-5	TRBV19	TGTGCCAGTAGTATAGCAAGACAGCCCCAGCATTTT	CASSIARQPQHF
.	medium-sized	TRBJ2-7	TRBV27	TGTGCCAACCACCTCCAGGGTGGCCTCGAGCAGTACTTC	CANHLQGGLEQYF
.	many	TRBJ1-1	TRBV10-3	TGTGCCATCAAGGGACGGGAGAACACTGAAGCTTTCTTT	CAIKGRENTEAFF
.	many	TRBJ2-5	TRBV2	TGTGCCAGCAGTGGAAACAGGGGAGGAGAGACCCAGTACTTC	CASSGNRGGETQYF
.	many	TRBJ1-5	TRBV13	TGTGCCAGCAGCTTGGGAGGGGACGGGCAGCCCCAGCATTTT	CASSLGGDGQPQHF
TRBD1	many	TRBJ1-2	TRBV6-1	TGTGCCAGCGCGGACGGGGACAGGGGGCTCTATGGCTACACCTTC	CASADGDRGLYGYTF
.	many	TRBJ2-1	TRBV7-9	TGTGCCAGCAGCTTAGACGGTTCCGTCTACAATGAGCAGTTCTTC	CASSLDGSVYNEQFF
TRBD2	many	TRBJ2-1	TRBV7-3	TGTGCCAGCAGCTGGACTAGCGGGAGATACAATGAGCAGTTCTTC	CASSWTSGRYNEQFF
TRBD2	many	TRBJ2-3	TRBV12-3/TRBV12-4	TGTGCCAGCAGGCCGGGACTAGCGGGAGACGGTTACACAGATACGCAGTATTTT	CASRPGLAGDGYTDTQYF
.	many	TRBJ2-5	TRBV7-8	TGTGTCAGCAGCTTAGCAGTCGGGGAGACCCAGTACTTC	CVSSLAVGETQYF